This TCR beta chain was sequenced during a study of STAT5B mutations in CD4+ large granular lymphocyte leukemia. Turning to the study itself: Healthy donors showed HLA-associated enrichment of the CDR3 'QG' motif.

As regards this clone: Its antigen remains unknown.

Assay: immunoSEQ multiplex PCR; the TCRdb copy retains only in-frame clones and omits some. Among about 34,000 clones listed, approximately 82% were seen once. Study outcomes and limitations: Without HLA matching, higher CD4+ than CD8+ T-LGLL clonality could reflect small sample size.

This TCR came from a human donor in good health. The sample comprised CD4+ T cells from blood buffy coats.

Here the CDR3 DNA reads TGTGCCAGCAGCCCAACAGGGGCCGAGCAGTTCTTC. It codes for CASSPTGAEQFF. The V gene is TRBV7-3, the J gene TRBJ2-1; 7 bases are a match to TRBD1. This CDR3 region has 12 residues. In germline, CDR1 is SGHTA, CDR2 FQGTGA. Unmatched junction bases numbered 5, after V lost 5 bases and J lost 10 bases.